This T cell receptor (beta chain) was retrieved from a study of blood T cell repertoires in COVID-19. CDR3 length: 14 residues. Germline CDR1 reads MGHRA; CDR2 reads YSYEKL. With 0 bases removed from V and 3 bases from J, the gap between germline ends came to 8 bases. Method: immunoSEQ multiplex PCR; TCRdb's copy keeps in-frame clones and lacks some. The sample consists of roughly 140,000 clones, approximately 86% of them appearing once. Recovery meant two consecutive negative NP/OP PCR tests, professional clearance, or resolved symptoms. The sequence came from a woman aged 40 to 55 who had recovered from COVID-19. The chain carries TRBV4-1 and TRBJ1-2, with unresolved D. Sequencing was done on a sample of PBMCs or T cells enriched from blood (not recorded which). The CDR3 reads CASSQDGAYYGYTF. The CDR3 region has the DNA TGCGCCAGCAGCCAAGATGGAGCCTACTATGGCTACACCTTC.